This T cell receptor (beta chain) is drawn from a study of T cell repertoires in cytomegalovirus infection. TCRdb re-called the reads through MiXCR, storing one row per CDR3 protein. The table shows 150,000 or so distinct CDR3 sequences, with about 20% occurring only once. This CDR3 has 13 residues. Trimming cost V 2 bases and J 6 bases, with 10 bases left between them. The germline gives CDR1 MNHNS, CDR2 SASEGT. Comment on this clonotype: Its matching antigen is unknown.

The J gene is TRBJ1-1, the V gene TRBV6-1; D remains unclear. Specimen: CD8+ T cells from cultured PBMCs, collected from culture after CMV antigen stimulation. The sequence derives from a human donor in good health (CMV status not recorded). Some clones in this sample may be carry-over from other donors' samples. CDR3 nucleotide sequence: TGTGCCAGCAGTGAAAGAATGGGGTCTGAAGCTTTCTTT. This gives the protein CASSERMGSEAFF.